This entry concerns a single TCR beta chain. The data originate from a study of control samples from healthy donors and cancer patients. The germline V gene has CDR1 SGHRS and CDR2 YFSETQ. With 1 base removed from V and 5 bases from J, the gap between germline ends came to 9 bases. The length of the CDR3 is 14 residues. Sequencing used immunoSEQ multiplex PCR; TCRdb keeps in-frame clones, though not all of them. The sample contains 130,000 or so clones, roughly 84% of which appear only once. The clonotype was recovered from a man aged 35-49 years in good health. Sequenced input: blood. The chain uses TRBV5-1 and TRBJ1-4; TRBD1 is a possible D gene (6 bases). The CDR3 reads CASSLQGSNEKLFF. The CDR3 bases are TGCGCCAGCAGCTTGCAGGGGAGCAATGAAAAACTGTTTTTT. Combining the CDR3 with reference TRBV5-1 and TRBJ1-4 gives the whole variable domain KAGVTQTPRYLIKTRGQQVTLSCSPISGHRSVSWYQQTPGQGLQFLFEYFSETQRNKGNFPGRFSGRQFSNSRSEMNVSTLELGDSALYLCASSLQGSNEKLFFGSGTQLSVL.